Given below is one TCR beta chain in context. Original methodology: It was from reference gene primer amplification that nucleated cell counts were estimated. Some clones are missing from TCRdb's copy, which holds only in-frame ones; the method was immunoSEQ multiplex PCR. Clone size and V and J calls were adopted from that table, with D and trimming inferred from the DNA. The repertoire holds 200,000 to 300,000 clones, roughly four fifths seen once, with approximately 10% in the top ten. The source of the sample is a study of blood T cell repertoires in COVID-19. About the study: Sources were T cells, B-cell-depleted T cells, or PBMCs; the material itself was cDNA or gDNA.

Trimming shortened V by 4 bases and J by 2 bases, and 14 bases separated the two germline ends. The germline V gene has CDR1 SNHLY and CDR2 FYNNEI. This CDR3 spans 16 amino acids. Input material: peripheral blood. The genes are TRBV2 and TRBJ2-2; D not resolved. The source of this sequence is a woman older than 75 with acute or convalescent COVID-19. The CDR3 DNA sequence: TGTGCCAGCAGTGCCTCGGCGGTCGAAAACACCGGGGAGCTGTTTTTT. Translating gives CASSASAVENTGELFF. The full variable domain, its missing parts supplied by reference TRBV2 and TRBJ2-2, is EPEVTQTPSHQVTQMGQEVILRCVPISNHLYFYWYRQILGQKVEFLVSFYNNEISEKSEIFDDQFSVERPDGSNFTLKIRSTKLEDSAMYFCASSASAVENTGELFFGEGSRLTVL.